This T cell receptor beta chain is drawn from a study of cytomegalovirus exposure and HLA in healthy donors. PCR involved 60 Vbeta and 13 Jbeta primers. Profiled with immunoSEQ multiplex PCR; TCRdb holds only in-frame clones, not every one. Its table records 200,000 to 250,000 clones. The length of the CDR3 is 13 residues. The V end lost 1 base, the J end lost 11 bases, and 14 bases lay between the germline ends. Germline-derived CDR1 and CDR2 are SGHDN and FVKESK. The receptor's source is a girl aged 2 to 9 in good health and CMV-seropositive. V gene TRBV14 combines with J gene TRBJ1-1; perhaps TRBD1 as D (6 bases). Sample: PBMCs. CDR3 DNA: TGTGCCAGCAGCCAAGTCTGGGCAGGGGACGCTTTCTTT. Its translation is CASSQVWAGDAFF.